These 10 T cell receptor beta chains share one sample of origin, sequenced in a study of cytomegalovirus exposure and HLA in healthy donors. Primers: 60 Vbeta forward and 13 Jbeta reverse. Profiling relied on immunoSEQ multiplex PCR, and the TCRdb table lists in-frame clones only, not all of them. The table lists around 94,000 clones, 50% to 80% of them singletons. Sequencing was carried out using PBMCs. The receptors originated from a man aged 25-40 years in good health and CMV-seronegative.

The chain links TRBV6-5 to TRBJ2-7; 7 bases are a match to TRBD1. V dropped 6 bases and J dropped 7; count of bases not matched to a gene: 6. Germline V gene data show CDR1 as MNHEY and CDR2 as SVGAGI. The CDR3 runs to 12 residues. CDR3 coding DNA: TGTGCCAGCAGGATAGGGGGCGGAGAGCAGTACTTC. This codes for CASRIGGGEQYF.

The chain employs TRBV15 and TRBJ2-7; TRBD1 aligns across 7 bases. J was trimmed by 2 bases and V by 0 bases; bases with no gene match: 1. Germline V CDR1 and CDR2: LNHNV, YYDKDF (reference sequence). The CDR3 has 14 amino acids. In DNA, the CDR3 is TGTGCCACCAGCAGAGAACAGGGGCCCTACGAGCAGTACTTC. Its translation: CATSREQGPYEQYF.

The CDR3 protein is CASSSRDSVSSYEQYF. The CDR3 DNA sequence: TGTGCCAGTAGTAGTCGGGACAGCGTAAGCTCCTACGAGCAGTACTTC. The V call is TRBV19, the J call TRBJ2-7, with 7 nucleotides matching TRBD1. The germline CDR1 and CDR2 sequences are LNHDA and SQIVND (reference sequence). This CDR3 has 16 residues. The V gene end was trimmed by 4 bases and the J gene end by 0 bases; junction bases not matched to a gene: 9.

A remark on this clone: Other DNA variants within this sample encode the same CDR3. The chain uses TRBV7-8 and TRBJ2-5, with 9 bases fitting TRBD2. Germline V gene sequence: CDR1 SGHVS, CDR2 FQNEAQ. The CDR3 has 17 amino acids. Trimming took 5 bases from V and 5 from J; bases not matched to a gene: 15. CDR3 loop: CASSVLPGLAGLETQYF. The DNA of the CDR3 is TGTGCCAGCAGCGTACTACCGGGACTAGCAGGATTGGAGACCCAGTACTTC.

The chain joins TRBV25-1 to TRBJ1-1; no clear D gene. The V gene lost 4 bases and the J gene lost 1 base, with 16 bases spanning the gap. The CDR3 is 16 amino acids. Germline lookup yields CDR1 MGHDK and CDR2 SYGVNS. CDR3 sequence: CASSVDSTGWNTEAFF. In DNA form, the CDR3 reads TGTGCCAGCAGTGTCGACTCCACGGGATGGAACACTGAAGCTTTCTTT.

For the CDR3, the DNA is TGTGCCAGCAGCTCCGATGGAGGATCCTACGAGCAGTACTTC. Its protein product is CASSSDGGSYEQYF. J is TRBJ2-7 and V is TRBV9, with a possible D match to TRBD2 (5 bases). The CDR3 has 14 residues. V was trimmed by 4 bases and J by 1 base, leaving 12 bases between them. Germline-derived CDR1 and CDR2 are SGDLS and YYNGEE.

The chain recombines TRBV5-4 with TRBJ2-7, with D possibly matching TRBD1 (5 bases). The V end was cut by 3 bases, the J end by 2 bases, with 15 bases between. Germline loops: CDR1 SGHNT, CDR2 YYREEE (reference sequence). CDR3 length: 15 amino acids. CDR3 in DNA: TGTGCCAGCAGCTCCACCCTAGGGGAAACCTACGAGCAGTACTTC. Its protein is CASSSTLGETYEQYF.

The chain couples TRBV6-1 to TRBJ2-1; 7 bases are a match to TRBD2. This CDR3 has 15 amino acids. V trimming: 1 base; J trimming: 4 bases; junction bases outside the gene matches: 4. Germline CDR1 is MNHNS and CDR2 is SASEGT. The CDR3 sequence is CASSEVGEGYNEQFF. The CDR3, as DNA: TGTGCCAGCAGTGAAGTAGGGGAGGGGTACAATGAGCAGTTCTTC.

The chain has TRBV28 and TRBJ1-4; tentatively, D is TRBD1 (6 bases). The CDR3 is 14 amino acids. The germline CDR1 and CDR2 sequences are MDHEN and SYDVKM. With 4 bases removed from V and 8 bases from J, the gap between germline ends came to 14 bases. The CDR3 DNA follows: TGTGCCAGCAGTTGGGGGGGCCAGGGGGAAAAACTGTTTTTT. This encodes CASSWGGQGEKLFF.

The chain recombines TRBV5-6 with TRBJ2-7; 10 bases are a match to TRBD2. Germline CDR1 reads SGHDT; CDR2 reads YYEEEE. The CDR3 loop spans 17 amino acids. V lost 0 bases and J lost 1; bases outside the gene matches: 7. CDR3 loop: CASSLEGSGRWSYEQYF. In DNA form, the CDR3 reads TGTGCCAGCAGCTTGGAAGGTAGCGGGAGGTGGTCCTACGAGCAGTACTTC.